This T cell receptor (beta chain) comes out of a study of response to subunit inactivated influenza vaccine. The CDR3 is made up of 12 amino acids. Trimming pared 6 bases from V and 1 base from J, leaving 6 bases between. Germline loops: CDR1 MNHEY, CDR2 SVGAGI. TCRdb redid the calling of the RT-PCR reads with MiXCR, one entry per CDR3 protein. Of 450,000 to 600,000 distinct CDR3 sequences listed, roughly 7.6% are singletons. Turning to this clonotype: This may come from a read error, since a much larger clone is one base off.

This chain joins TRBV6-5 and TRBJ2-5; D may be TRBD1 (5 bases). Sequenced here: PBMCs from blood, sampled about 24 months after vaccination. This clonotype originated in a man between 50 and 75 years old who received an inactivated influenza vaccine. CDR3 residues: CASSDSQETQYF. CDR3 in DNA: TGTGCCAGCAGCGACAGCCAAGAGACCCAGTACTTC.